One and the same sample provided the 26 T cell receptor beta chains below, sequenced in a study of radiotherapy plus CTLA-4 blockade in lung cancer. Profiled with immunoSEQ multiplex PCR; TCRdb holds only in-frame clones, not every one. The sample lists 90,000 to 100,000 clones; just over 85% were seen once. Specimen: peripheral blood, collected from a patient treated with radiotherapy plus ipilimumab. The receptors stem from a human donor with non-small cell lung cancer that progressed on radiotherapy plus ipilimumab.

In DNA, the CDR3 is TGCAGCGTCTGGGACAGGGGTAGGGCCCAGTACTTC. This gives the protein CSVWDRGRAQYF. V gene TRBV29-1 combines with J gene TRBJ2-5, with 10 bases fitting TRBD1. The CDR3 is made up of 12 amino acids. Per germline, CDR1 SQVTM and CDR2 ANQGSEA. V trimming: 6 bases; J trimming: 9 bases; junction bases outside the gene matches: 7.

The V gene is TRBV7-8, the J gene TRBJ2-5, with a tentative D call TRBD2 (6 bases). Germline CDR1 reads SGHVS; CDR2 reads FQNEAQ. CDR3 size: 14 residues. V was cut by 1 base and J by 6 bases, with 12 bases left in between. As DNA, the CDR3 is TGTGCCAGCAGCTTAGGCGATAGCGGACAGACCCAGTACTTC. Its protein is CASSLGDSGQTQYF.

The gene calls are TRBV15 and TRBJ2-3; 12 nucleotides match TRBD2. There are 15 residues in the CDR3. CDR1 is LNHNV and CDR2 is YYDKDF in the germline V gene (reference sequence). Trimming cost V 6 bases and J 4 bases; bases outside gene matches: 5. The CDR3 sequence: CATSPSGRAADTQYF. CDR3 DNA: TGTGCCACCAGTCCTAGCGGGAGGGCCGCAGATACGCAGTATTTT.

The V call is TRBV5-4, the J call TRBJ1-2; D unresolved. The CDR3 has 14 residues. CDR1 and CDR2 (germline): SGHNT, YYREEE (reference sequence). The V and J ends lost 4 bases and 7 bases respectively, with 17 bases between them. The DNA for the CDR3 is TGTGCCAGCAGCAGCCCGGGTCCGCCCGGTGGCTACACCTTC. This sequence encodes CASSSPGPPGGYTF.

This clone was counted a few times. The genes are TRBV5-1 and TRBJ1-1, with D possibly being TRBD1 (6 bases). CDR3 length: 18 amino acids. From germline, CDR1 is SGHRS and CDR2 YFSETQ. Trimming took 3 bases from V and 3 from J, leaving 24 bases between them. The CDR3 sequence is CASSSQPGTQGGYTEAFF. CDR3 in DNA: TGCGCCAGCAGCTCGCAACCCGGGACACAGGGTGGGTACACTGAAGCTTTCTTT.

The chain employs TRBV11-3 and TRBJ2-5, with D hard to call. The CDR3 totals 12 residues. V dropped 5 bases and J dropped 3 bases, with 7 bases sitting between them. The germline V gene encodes CDR1 SGHNT and CDR2 YENEEA. The CDR3 DNA is TGTGCCAGCAGCCACAACGAAGAGACCCAGTACTTC. Encoded protein: CASSHNEETQYF. The full variable domain, in which reference TRBV11-3 and TRBJ2-5 provide the parts outside the CDR3, is EAGVVQSPRYKIIEKKQPVAFWCNPISGHNTLYWYLQNLGQGPELLIRYENEEAVDDSQLPKDRFSAERLKGVDSTLKIQPAELGDSAVYLCASSHNEETQYFGPGTRLLVL.

This clone was seen a few times. The gene calls are TRBV5-1 and TRBJ2-7; 11 positions agree with TRBD1. The CDR3 is 15 amino acids. Losses at the gene ends were 4 bases for V and 3 bases for J; bases not matched to a gene: 6. CDR1 and CDR2 (germline): SGHRS, YFSETQ. CDR3 sequence: CASSNKGTGGYEQYF. For the CDR3, the DNA is TGCGCCAGCAGCAACAAGGGGACAGGGGGCTACGAGCAGTACTTC.

This sequence joins TRBV19 and TRBJ2-7; D is undetermined. The length of the CDR3 is 13 residues. Germline lookup yields CDR1 LNHDA and CDR2 SQIVND (reference sequence). V shed 4 bases and J shed 9 bases, with 16 bases lying between them. CDR3 nucleotides: TGTGCCAGTAGTAGCTCGAAAGGTGGGGTGCAGTACTTC. Its translation is CASSSSKGGVQYF. The complete variable domain, with remaining parts taken from reference TRBV19 and TRBJ2-7, reads DGGITQSPKYLFRKEGQNVTLSCEQNLNHDAMYWYRQDPGQGLRLIYYSQIVNDFQKGDIAEGYSVSREKKESFPLTVTSAQKNPTAFYLCASSSSKGGVQYFGPGTRLTVT.

This chain uses TRBV5-1 with TRBJ2-4; 10 nucleotides agree with TRBD1. The CDR3 length is 17 residues. The V segment lost 4 bases and the J segment 1 base; nucleotides outside the gene matches: 8. CDR1 and CDR2 from the germline V gene are SGHRS and YFSETQ. This chain's CDR3 is CASSPGQGVWAKNIQYF. The CDR3 DNA reads as TGCGCCAGCAGCCCCGGACAGGGGGTCTGGGCCAAAAACATTCAGTACTTC.

The chain uses TRBV5-1 and TRBJ2-1; 9 bases align to TRBD2. V lost 3 bases to trimming and J lost 9 bases; unmatched junction nucleotides: 4. CDR3 length equals 13 residues. Germline V gene lookup returns CDR1 SGHRS and CDR2 YFSETQ. CDR3 nucleotides: TGCGCCAGCAGCTCGGGACTAGCAGGTGAGCAGTTCTTC. It encodes CASSSGLAGEQFF.

V usage is TRBV7-2 and J usage is TRBJ1-2; D is possibly TRBD1 (6 bases). The CDR3 covers 14 residues. The germline CDR1 and CDR2 sequences are SGHTA and FQGNSA. V dropped 3 bases and J dropped 8 bases, with 16 bases sitting between them. The CDR3 spells CASSFEGGWEGYTF. The CDR3 region has the DNA TGTGCCAGCAGCTTCGAAGGGGGTTGGGAAGGCTACACCTTC.

Details on this clone: The germline gene is not matched at one end of the junction; a read error may be the cause. J is TRBJ2-2 and V is TRBV7-7; 9 bases agree with TRBD2. In germline, CDR1 is SSHAT, CDR2 FNYEAQ (reference sequence). The CDR3 totals 15 residues. CDR3 loop: CASSPLAGNTGELFF. DNA of the CDR3: TGTGCTAGCAGCCCTCTAGCGGGAAACACCGGGGAGCTGTTTTTT.

J is TRBJ2-5 and V is TRBV19; D is unresolved. The CDR3 is 13 residues long. Germline lookup yields CDR1 LNHDA and CDR2 SQIVND (reference sequence). V lost 2 bases and J 5 bases, leaving 9 bases between the germline ends. DNA of the CDR3: TGTGCCAGTAGTATACGTAGACTGGAGACCCAGTACTTC. Protein: CASSIRRLETQYF.

This chain links TRBV30 with TRBJ1-2; D is undetermined. Germline CDR1 is GTSNPN and CDR2 is SVGIG (reference sequence). V was shortened by 1 base and J by 4 bases, with 13 bases between the two germline ends. The CDR3 extends over 14 amino acids. CDR3 nucleotide sequence: TGTGCCTGGAGTGGCGTGGGGTGGCTCTATGGCTACACCTTC. As protein: CAWSGVGWLYGYTF. Using reference TRBV30 and TRBJ1-2 for the parts outside the CDR3, the full variable domain is SQTIHQWPATLVQPVGSPLSLECTVEGTSNPNLYWYRQAAGRGLQLLFYSVGIGQISSEVPQNLSASRPQDRQFILSSKKLLLSDSGFYLCAWSGVGWLYGYTFGSGTRLTVV.

This chain joins TRBV5-4 and TRBJ2-1; TRBD2 aligns across 8 bases. In germline, CDR1 is SGHNT, CDR2 YYREEE (reference sequence). CDR3 length: 16 amino acids. J gave up 6 bases and V 4 bases, and 12 bases lay outside the gene matches. The DNA of the CDR3 is TGTGCCAGCAGCATCTCGTCGGGACTAGATGGCAATGAGCAGTTCTTC. Translated: CASSISSGLDGNEQFF. Filled out from reference TRBV5-4 and TRBJ2-1, the complete variable domain reads ETGVTQSPTHLIKTRGQQVTLRCSSQSGHNTVSWYQQALGQGPQFIFQYYREEENGRGNFPPRFSGLQFPNYSSELNVNALELDDSALYLCASSISSGLDGNEQFFGPGTRLTVL.

The rearrangement links TRBV6-1 to TRBJ2-1; TRBD1 aligns across 9 bases. The CDR3 spans 12 residues. V shed 7 bases, J shed 10 bases, and the junction held 5 bases outside the gene matches. Germline V gene lookup returns CDR1 MNHNS and CDR2 SASEGT. As DNA, the CDR3 is TGTGCCAGCACCAGGACAGGGGACGAGCAGTTCTTC. This sequence encodes CASTRTGDEQFF.

The V gene is TRBV6-1, the J gene TRBJ1-3; possibly TRBD1 for D (6 bases). This CDR3 is 16 amino acids long. Trimming left V 2 bases short and J 6 bases short, with 17 bases between. Germline loops: CDR1 MNHNS, CDR2 SASEGT. CDR3 protein: CASSESGGLLVNTIYF. The CDR3, as DNA: TGTGCCAGCAGTGAATCGGGGGGCTTACTAGTAAACACCATATATTTT.

A single count supports this clone. V and J are TRBV11-3 and TRBJ2-7, with 7 bases aligning to TRBD2. J gave up 7 bases and V 5 bases, and 14 bases lay outside the gene matches. Per the germline V gene, CDR1 is SGHNT and CDR2 is YENEEA. This CDR3 has 15 amino acids. CDR3 residues: CASSQRLGPGREQYF. CDR3 bases: TGTGCCAGCAGCCAACGACTGGGACCCGGGAGGGAGCAGTACTTC. Filled out from reference TRBV11-3 and TRBJ2-7, the complete variable domain reads EAGVVQSPRYKIIEKKQPVAFWCNPISGHNTLYWYLQNLGQGPELLIRYENEEAVDDSQLPKDRFSAERLKGVDSTLKIQPAELGDSAVYLCASSQRLGPGREQYFGPGTRLTVT.

This clone was seen a few times. CDR3 DNA sequence: TGTGCCAGCTCACCAAATCTCGACACTGAAGCTTTCTTT. Translated: CASSPNLDTEAFF. The genes are TRBV18 and TRBJ1-1; unclear D gene. The CDR3 is 13 amino acids. The germline V and J ends were trimmed by 2 bases and 3 bases, with 7 bases remaining between them. In germline, CDR1 is KGHSH, CDR2 LQKENI.

The chain carries TRBV29-1 and TRBJ1-2; 7 nucleotides match TRBD1. CDR3 length: 14 amino acids. In germline, CDR1 is SQVTM, CDR2 ANQGSEA. V was pared by 5 bases and J by 2 bases, with 8 bases of the junction left unmatched. CDR3 amino acids: CSVPQGVANYGYTF. In nucleotides, the CDR3 is TGCAGCGTTCCTCAGGGGGTGGCCAACTATGGCTACACCTTC.

The V gene is TRBV12-5, the J gene TRBJ2-3; TRBD2 agrees at 8 bases. The CDR3 covers 13 residues. V lost 6 bases and J lost 10; bases outside the gene matches: 9. CDR1 is LGHNT, CDR2 FRNRAP, per germline. CDR3 region: CASGQRTGGSQYF. As DNA, the CDR3 is TGTGCTAGTGGACAGAGAACGGGGGGGTCGCAGTATTTT.

The chain couples TRBV2 to TRBJ1-3; D remains unclear. The CDR3 is made up of 15 amino acids. Trimming shortened V by 3 bases and J by 4 bases, and 13 bases separated the two germline ends. Germline loops: CDR1 SNHLY, CDR2 FYNNEI. CDR3 coding DNA: TGTGCCAGCAGTGAGTTGTCCAACGCGGGAAACACCATATATTTT. It encodes CASSELSNAGNTIYF.

This sequence joins TRBV28 and TRBJ2-1, with TRBD2 identical over 9 bases. The CDR3 has 16 amino acids. V shed 3 bases, J shed 2 bases, and the junction held 5 bases outside the gene matches. Germline CDR1 MDHEN, CDR2 SYDVKM. The CDR3 region is CASSFGGRATYNEQFF. The CDR3 DNA reads as TGTGCCAGCAGTTTCGGCGGGAGGGCCACCTACAATGAGCAGTTCTTC.

A few counts support this clone. The genes are TRBV19 and TRBJ1-3; possible D gene TRBD1, 5 bases. Germline assignment: CDR1 LNHDA and CDR2 SQIVND (reference sequence). V lost 3 bases and J lost 0, with 12 bases in between. The CDR3 consists of 16 residues. The CDR3 region is CASSIRGGISGNTIYF. CDR3 nucleotide sequence: TGTGCCAGTAGTATCCGGGGGGGAATCTCTGGAAACACCATATATTTT. The variable domain in full, completed from reference TRBV19 and TRBJ1-3, reads DGGITQSPKYLFRKEGQNVTLSCEQNLNHDAMYWYRQDPGQGLRLIYYSQIVNDFQKGDIAEGYSVSREKKESFPLTVTSAQKNPTAFYLCASSIRGGISGNTIYFGEGSWLTVV.

The chain links TRBV7-6 to TRBJ2-5; 8 bases fit TRBD2. V trimming: 5 bases; J trimming: 5 bases; junction bases outside the gene matches: 7. There are 14 residues in the CDR3. Germline assignment: CDR1 SGHVS and CDR2 FNYEAQ. The CDR3 region is CASSPGGLRETQYF. The CDR3 nucleotides are TGTGCCAGCAGCCCGGGGGGGCTTCGGGAGACCCAGTACTTC.

The CDR3 protein is CASSVGGLNTDTQYF. CDR3 sequence (DNA): TGTGCCAGCAGCGTAGGGGGACTTAACACAGATACGCAGTATTTT. The gene calls are TRBV9 and TRBJ2-3; D possibly corresponds to TRBD2 (6 bases). The length of the CDR3 is 15 residues. Per germline, CDR1 SGDLS and CDR2 YYNGEE. Trimming left V 0 bases short and J 2 bases short, with 10 bases between. Variable domain in full (rest from reference TRBV9 and TRBJ2-3): DSGVTQTPKHLITATGQRVTLRCSPRSGDLSVYWYQQSLDQGLQFLIQYYNGEERAKGNILERFSAQQFPDLHSELNLSSLELGDSALYFCASSVGGLNTDTQYFGPGTRLTVL.